The clone carrying this T cell receptor (beta chain) occurred a few times. Its antigen is as yet unknown. A second 7 to 11 cycle PCR used barcoded and J-beta primers. Using its own MiXCR run on the 5' RACE reads, TCRdb lists one record per CDR3 protein. Here the sample spans some 760,000 distinct CDR3 sequences, about 25% being singletons. The sample comes from a study of blood T cells in healthy people across ages. The CDR3 contains 16 residues. The germline V gene has CDR1 MDHEN and CDR2 SYDVKM. The V and J ends lost 9 bases and 6 bases, in that order; junction bases with no gene match: 16. Study-wide results and caveats: With age, beta diversity per million T cells declined roughly linearly, significantly by around 43.

This sample was shared with a second study, whose subject was T cells of mothers and their children.

Sequencing was carried out using blood. The genes are TRBV28 and TRBJ2-7; 11 bases line up with TRBD2. This TCR was sampled from a boy aged 5-17 years in good health. DNA for the CDR3: TGTGCCAGTAGATCCGGCTCACTAGCGGGAGCCGGCGAGCAGTACTTC. As protein: CASRSGSLAGAGEQYF.